This TCR beta chain was recovered during a study of beta chain features in type 1 diabetes. CDR1 MNHEY and CDR2 SVGAGI come from the germline V gene. The CDR3 loop spans 16 amino acids. The J segment lost 6 bases and the V segment lost 0 bases, leaving 8 bases of the junction unmatched. Overall study findings and caveats: Among all four CD4+ subsets, Type 1 diabetes patients had TCRB CDR3s that were moderately but significantly shorter. Naive, central memory and Treg TCRB repertoires seemed to resemble each other more closely in patients than they did in healthy donors.

Expressed TCRB transcripts were sequenced because the isolated RNA had all been reverse transcribed beforehand. Sequenced naive, central memory and regulatory T cell samples produced an average of around 3.5 million reads. This table comes from immunoSEQ multiplex PCR, and its TCRdb copy is limited to in-frame clones, with some not included. The sample includes 300,000 to 350,000 clones, roughly 14% of them seen just once. The sample holds a few counts of this clone. The antigen remains undetermined. The sample comprised naive CD4+ T cells from blood. This sequence was found in a woman aged 18-29 years with type 1 diabetes. The chain joins TRBV6-5 to TRBJ2-1; 7 bases map to TRBD2. CDR3 sequence reads: CASSYSWTSAFNEQFF. CDR3 coding DNA: TGTGCCAGCAGTTACTCCTGGACTAGTGCCTTCAATGAGCAGTTCTTC.